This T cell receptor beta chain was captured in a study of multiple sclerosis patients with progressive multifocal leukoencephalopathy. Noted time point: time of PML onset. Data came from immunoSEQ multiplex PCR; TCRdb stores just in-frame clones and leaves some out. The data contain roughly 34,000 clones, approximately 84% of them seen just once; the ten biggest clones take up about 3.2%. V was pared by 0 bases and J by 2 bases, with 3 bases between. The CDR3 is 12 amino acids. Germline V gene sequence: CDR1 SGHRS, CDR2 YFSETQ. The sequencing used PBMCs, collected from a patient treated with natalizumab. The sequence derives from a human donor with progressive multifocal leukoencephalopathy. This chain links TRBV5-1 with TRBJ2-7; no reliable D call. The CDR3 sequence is CASSLEAYEQYF. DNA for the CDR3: TGCGCCAGCAGCTTGGAAGCCTACGAGCAGTACTTC.